The rows below give T cell receptor beta chains drawn from one sample of a study of radiation and T cells in renal cell carcinoma. TCRdb keeps only in-frame clones here, not all; method: immunoSEQ multiplex PCR. The sample yields about 130,000 clones, about 88% seen once. The material was blood, obtained from a patient whose treatment included radiotherapy and nephrectomy. The receptors originated from a woman between 50 and 59 years old with renal cell carcinoma. The CDR3 runs from the conserved cysteine through the conserved F or W. Each record gives: clone size, V gene, D gene, J gene, CDR3 protein, CDR3 DNA. The D gene is left open where the match is weak. Not every row has a clone size; where given, it reads once, few, many or a size class.

-,TRBV9,TRBD1,TRBJ2-7,CASSAGQGPPMVYEQYF,TGTGCCAGCAGCGCGGGACAGGGCCCCCCGATGGTCTACGAGCAGTACTTC
-,TRBV5-1,-,TRBJ1-2,CASSWGGGRNYGYTF,TGCGCCAGCAGCTGGGGTGGGGGCCGTAACTATGGCTACACCTTC
-,TRBV6-5,-,TRBJ2-1,CASSTSNSEEQFF,TGTGCCAGCAGTACCTCCAACTCCGAAGAGCAGTTCTTC
-,TRBV5-1,-,TRBJ1-2,CASSPWGDNYGYTF,TGCGCCAGCAGCCCGTGGGGGGATAACTATGGCTACACCTTC
-,TRBV7-9,-,TRBJ1-6,CASSLEKYNSPLHF,TGTGCCAGCAGCTTAGAGAAATATAATTCACCCCTCCACTTT
-,TRBV7-9,-,TRBJ1-1,CASSAWGGNTEAFF,TGTGCCAGCAGCGCATGGGGAGGAAACACTGAAGCTTTCTTT
-,TRBV27,-,TRBJ1-2,CASSLQEGYGYTF,TGTGCCAGCAGTTTGCAGGAAGGATATGGCTACACCTTC
-,TRBV4-1,-,TRBJ2-5,CASSLVYQETQYF,TGCGCCAGCAGCCTGGTGTACCAAGAGACCCAGTACTTC
-,TRBV28,-,TRBJ2-2,CASSLFWGPNTGELFF,TGTGCCAGCAGTTTATTTTGGGGGCCCAACACCGGGGAGCTGTTTTTT
-,TRBV6-1,-,TRBJ2-7,CASSMLNVYEQYF,TGTGCCAGCAGTATGTTGAACGTCTACGAGCAGTACTTC
-,TRBV6-1,TRBD1,TRBJ1-5,CASSERQGAFNQPQHF,TGTGCCAGCAGTGAGCGGCAGGGGGCTTTCAATCAGCCCCAGCATTTT
-,TRBV7-9,-,TRBJ2-7,CASSIYRDGSYEQYF,TGTGCCAGCAGCATTTACCGGGACGGCTCCTACGAGCAGTACTTC
-,TRBV4-3,-,TRBJ1-1,CASSQVGRGRPSSEAFF,TGCGCCAGCAGCCAAGTCGGGAGGGGCAGGCCTTCTTCTGAAGCTTTCTTT
-,TRBV6-5,-,TRBJ2-5,CASGAGQETQYF,TGTGCCAGCGGGGCGGGCCAAGAGACCCAGTACTTC
-,TRBV9,-,TRBJ2-3,CASSHPGTQYF,TGTGCCAGCAGCCACCCGGGTACGCAGTATTTT
-,TRBV7-2,-,TRBJ1-6,CASTGTLWNSPLHF,TGTGCCAGCACCGGTACCCTCTGGAATTCACCCCTCCACTTT
-,TRBV18,-,TRBJ2-2,CASSPRRGADTGELFF,TGTGCCAGCTCACCTAGGAGGGGCGCGGACACCGGGGAGCTGTTTTTT
-,TRBV5-4,-,TRBJ2-7,CASSLGASASLDEQYF,TGTGCCAGCAGCTTGGGGGCTAGCGCCTCCCTTGATGAGCAGTACTTC
-,TRBV15,TRBD1,TRBJ2-7,CATSRDNRGPYEQYF,TGTGCCACCAGCAGAGATAACAGGGGACCCTACGAGCAGTACTTC
-,TRBV19,-,TRBJ2-4,CASSNAGLKNIQYF,TGTGCCAGTAGTAACGCGGGCCTCAAAAACATTCAGTACTTC
-,TRBV2,-,TRBJ1-2,CASSESDGLPRGYTF,TGTGCCAGCAGTGAATCGGACGGCCTACCGCGCGGCTACACCTTC
once,TRBV7-2,-,TRBJ1-5,CASSSDSTSNQPQHF,TGTGCCAGCAGCTCGGACAGCACTAGCAATCAGCCCCAGCATTTT
-,TRBV11-2,TRBD1,TRBJ1-2,CASSSDRGNYGYTF,TGTGCCAGCAGCTCGGACAGGGGTAACTATGGCTACACCTTC
-,TRBV7-2,TRBD2,TRBJ2-1,CASSFSGADYNEQFF,TGTGCCAGCAGCTTTAGCGGGGCCGACTACAATGAGCAGTTCTTC
-,TRBV5-1,-,TRBJ2-3,CASSSLGGATTDTQYF,TGCGCCAGCAGCTCCCTGGGGGGGGCGACGACAGATACGCAGTATTTT
-,TRBV10-3,-,TRBJ2-7,CATGGDIYEQYF,TGTGCCACTGGGGGGGACATCTACGAGCAGTACTTC
-,TRBV15,TRBD2,TRBJ2-5,CATSSDTSGGKQETQYF,TGTGCCACCAGCAGCGATACTAGCGGGGGGAAGCAAGAGACCCAGTACTTC
-,TRBV6-5,TRBD1,TRBJ1-6,CASRGTDSPLHF,TGTGCCAGCAGGGGGACAGATTCACCCCTCCACTTT
-,TRBV7-9,TRBD2,TRBJ2-3,CASSEPSGALDTQYF,TGTGCCAGCAGCGAGCCTAGCGGGGCCTTGGATACGCAGTATTTT
once,TRBV5-1,-,TRBJ2-1,CASSLMVGAPDYEQFF,TGCGCCAGCAGCTTGATGGTGGGGGCGCCGGACTATGAGCAGTTCTTC
-,TRBV30,-,TRBJ1-2,CAWSSRVSDGYTF,TGTGCCTGGAGTAGCAGGGTTTCGGATGGCTACACCTTC
-,TRBV9,-,TRBJ2-6,CASSVEWGGPGANVLTF,TGTGCCAGCAGCGTAGAGTGGGGGGGGCCTGGGGCCAACGTCCTGACTTTC
-,TRBV2,-,TRBJ1-2,CASSREGGDYGYTF,TGTGCCAGCAGCCGAGAGGGGGGGGACTATGGCTACACCTTC
-,TRBV5-4,-,TRBJ1-3,CATGQISGNTIYF,TGTGCCACAGGACAGATCTCTGGAAACACCATATATTTT
-,TRBV7-9,TRBD2,TRBJ2-7,CASSPAGQRGLYEQYF,TGTGCCAGCAGCCCAGCAGGCCAGCGGGGGTTGTACGAGCAGTACTTC
-,TRBV9,-,TRBJ1-3,CASSGRESSGNTIYF,TGTGCCAGCAGCGGCCGGGAGAGCTCTGGAAACACCATATATTTT
-,TRBV5-6,TRBD1,TRBJ1-6,CASSTGTGYNSPLHF,TGTGCCAGCAGCACAGGGACAGGCTATAATTCACCCCTCCACTTT
-,TRBV6-1,TRBD2,TRBJ2-7,CASRAGGSYEQYF,TGTGCCAGCAGGGCGGGGGGGAGCTACGAGCAGTACTTC
-,TRBV14,-,TRBJ1-2,CASSQDRSLYGYTF,TGTGCCAGCAGCCAAGACAGATCTCTCTATGGCTACACCTTC
-,TRBV7-6,-,TRBJ2-2,CASSLVDRGPGELFF,TGTGCCAGCAGCTTAGTGGATAGGGGCCCCGGGGAGCTGTTTTTT
-,TRBV2,TRBD1,TRBJ1-6,CASVRTGNNSPLHF,TGTGCCAGTGTCCGGACAGGGAATAATTCACCCCTCCACTTT
-,TRBV25-1,TRBD2,TRBJ2-2,CASSEYSGGVLTGELFF,TGTGCCAGCAGTGAATACAGCGGGGGGGTATTGACCGGGGAGCTGTTTTTT
-,TRBV9,-,TRBJ1-4,CASSVAHRDEKLFF,TGTGCCAGCAGCGTAGCGCATCGAGATGAAAAACTGTTTTTT
-,TRBV18,-,TRBJ1-5,CASSPEPGTVSNQPQHF,TGTGCCAGCTCACCTGAACCCGGGACGGTTAGCAATCAGCCCCAGCATTTT
-,TRBV5-1,-,TRBJ2-1,CASRWGVAYNEQFF,TGCGCCAGCAGGTGGGGGGTGGCCTACAATGAGCAGTTCTTC
-,TRBV9,-,TRBJ1-1,CASSVADRLNTEAFF,TGTGCCAGCAGCGTAGCAGACAGGTTGAACACTGAAGCTTTCTTT
-,TRBV5-5,-,TRBJ2-5,CASSLMGGGQETQYF,TGTGCCAGCAGCTTGATGGGGGGTGGGCAAGAGACCCAGTACTTC
-,TRBV7-9,TRBD1,TRBJ1-2,CASSSGQGLDYGYTF,TGTGCCAGCAGCAGCGGACAGGGGTTAGACTATGGCTACACCTTC
-,TRBV5-5,-,TRBJ1-4,CASSPGLEKLFF,TGTGCCAGCAGCCCAGGGCTGGAAAAACTGTTTTTT
-,TRBV12-5,TRBD1,TRBJ1-1,CASGPGQLSMNTEAFF,TGTGCTAGTGGACCGGGACAGTTATCCATGAACACTGAAGCTTTCTTT
medium-sized,TRBV28,TRBD1,TRBJ1-6,CASRKGQALSPLHF,TGTGCCAGCAGGAAAGGACAGGCCCTCTCGCCCCTCCACTTT
once,TRBV10-3,-,TRBJ2-7,CAISDGGLEYF,TGTGCCATCAGTGACGGGGGCTTGGAGTACTTC
-,TRBV7-2,-,TRBJ1-5,CASSLVGSRDTQPQHF,TGTGCCAGCAGCTTAGTTGGAAGTCGGGACACCCAGCCCCAGCATTTT
-,TRBV9,-,TRBJ1-6,CASSVGTLRGSPLHF,TGTGCCAGCAGCGTAGGTACTCTGAGGGGATCCCCCCTCCACTTT
-,TRBV29-1,-,TRBJ1-1,CSVESGQNTEAFF,TGCAGCGTTGAGTCGGGCCAGAACACTGAAGCTTTCTTT
-,TRBV18,-,TRBJ1-1,CASSPNLGFGTEAFF,TGTGCCAGCTCACCGAATTTGGGGTTTGGAACTGAAGCTTTCTTT
-,TRBV29-1,TRBD1,TRBJ2-5,CSVSDRGDAETQYF,TGCAGCGTTTCAGACAGGGGGGATGCAGAGACCCAGTACTTC